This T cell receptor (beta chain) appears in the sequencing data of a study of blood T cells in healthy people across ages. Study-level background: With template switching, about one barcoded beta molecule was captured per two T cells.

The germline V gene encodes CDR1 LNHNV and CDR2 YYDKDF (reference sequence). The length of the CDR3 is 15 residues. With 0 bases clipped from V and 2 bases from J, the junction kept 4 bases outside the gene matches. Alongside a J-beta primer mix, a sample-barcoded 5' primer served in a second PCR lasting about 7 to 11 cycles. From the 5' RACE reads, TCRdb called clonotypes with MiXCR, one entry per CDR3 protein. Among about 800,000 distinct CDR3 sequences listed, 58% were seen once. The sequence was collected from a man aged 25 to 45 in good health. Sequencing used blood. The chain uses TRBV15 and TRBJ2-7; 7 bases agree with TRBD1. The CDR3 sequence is CATSRDRQGTYEQYF. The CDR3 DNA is TGTGCCACCAGCAGAGACCGACAGGGAACCTACGAGCAGTACTTC.